The present T cell receptor beta chain was sequenced within a study of tumor-infiltrating lymphocytes in primary liver carcinoma. Details on this clonotype: A much larger clone differs from this one at a single base, so this may be a read error.

Co-extraction yielded RNA and DNA from approximately 20-30 mg of unsorted bulk tissue. Primary liver carcinoma in the patients was surgically resected. The template, about 510 ng total RNA, yielded TCR beta cDNA made with a constant-region primer. It was through three nested multiplex PCR rounds of slightly modified ARM-PCR that TCR beta libraries arose. TCRdb redid the calling of the multiplex PCR reads with MiXCR, one entry per CDR3 protein. This sample has more than 30,000 distinct CDR3 sequences, with over 60% found just once. The TCR sequence derives from a man aged 35 to 55 with primary liver carcinoma and hepatitis B virus infection. The sequenced sample consisted of liver tumor tissue from sampling region 5. Subset specified: tumor region T5, tumor centre.

CDR3 nucleotide sequence: TGTGTCAGCAGGACCCTAGGACAGGGCGGTGAAGCTTTCTTT. This sequence encodes CVSRTLGQGGEAFF. The V gene is TRBV11-2, the J gene TRBJ1-1, with 8 nucleotides matching TRBD1. This CDR3 region has 14 residues. Germline CDR1 and CDR2: SGHAT and FQNNGV.